These T cell receptor beta chains were read from a single sample in a study of blood T cells in healthy people across ages. TCRdb reprocessed the 5' RACE reads via MiXCR and lists one record per CDR3 protein. This sample has roughly 1.5 million distinct CDR3 sequences, with 35% to 45% found just once. The sequenced sample consisted of blood. Receptors originate from a woman aged 18-29 years in good health. Each CDR3 is given without its conserved first and last residue.

CDR3 protein,CDR3 length,V gene,J gene
ASSPPALGTQY,11,TRBV4-3,TRBJ2-3
AWGTGLEKLF,10,TRBV30,TRBJ1-4
ASSTGNYNEQF,11,TRBV9,TRBJ2-1
AIAGGAGYGYT,11,TRBV10-3,TRBJ1-2
ASSQEPPGLEVSYT,14,TRBV4-3,TRBJ1-2
ASTGIPGLALSTDTQY,16,TRBV2,TRBJ2-3
ASSPRAPSLNYGYT,14,TRBV12-3/TRBV12-4,TRBJ1-2
TSSYVGGRETQY,12,TRBV6-6,TRBJ2-5
SARVRTGGNTEAF,13,TRBV20-1,TRBJ1-1
SVRGAVSPYGYT,12,TRBV29-1,TRBJ1-2
ASSLSLATSYNEQF,14,TRBV7-6,TRBJ2-1
ASSQDRAGGYGSYEQY,16,TRBV4-3,TRBJ2-7
ASSLGAGLRYNEQF,14,TRBV12-3/TRBV12-4,TRBJ2-1
GARTLGLRVKTQY,13,TRBV20-1,TRBJ2-5
NRTGCSYEQY,10,TRBV29-1,TRBJ2-7
ASSQRQGLTTDTQY,14,TRBV14,TRBJ2-3
SVGTNGYT,8,TRBV29-1,TRBJ1-2
SVQKTATNTDTQY,13,TRBV29-1,TRBJ2-3
ASSPPTANEAF,11,TRBV12-3/TRBV12-4,TRBJ1-1
ASSPFSPIYEQY,12,TRBV28,TRBJ2-7
ASSLNRGRGQPQH,13,TRBV27,TRBJ1-5
ASSQDQDGYEQY,12,TRBV14,TRBJ2-7
ASSRMREWAETQY,13,TRBV25-1,NA
ASSSNRGGDAYIQY,14,TRBV6-5,TRBJ2-4
ASSKERQNSPLH,12,TRBV7-9,TRBJ1-6
ASSLSLVGGRETQY,14,TRBV27,NA
ASNGQGGYQPQH,12,TRBV2,TRBJ1-5
ASSQDQRRTRGNEQY,15,TRBV14,TRBJ2-7
ASSSLRLEHYNEQF,14,TRBV27,TRBJ2-1
ASSLDRGVVSQY,12,TRBV7-2,TRBJ2-3
ASSRRGTDSTDTQY,14,TRBV7-2,TRBJ2-3
SGRLAGLVTQY,11,TRBV29-1,TRBJ2-5
ATSRVVGVDYGYT,13,TRBV15,TRBJ1-2
ASFGSPFYNEQF,12,TRBV27,TRBJ2-1
SATPMGEAFEQN,12,TRBV20-1,TRBJ2-7
ASSTSGRLGEAF,12,TRBV9,TRBJ1-1
ASSPRSPPGSGANVLT,16,TRBV7-9,TRBJ2-6
ASSYSGTSSYEQY,13,TRBV6-6,TRBJ2-7
AWSGAGGVTDTQY,13,TRBV30,TRBJ2-3
SVPPKSAFWGLEQY,14,TRBV20-1,TRBJ2-7
AWSKSGQAGYT,11,TRBV30,TRBJ1-2
ASSQLGGGYEQY,12,TRBV23-1,TRBJ2-7
ASSFSLSGGSYNEQF,15,TRBV9,TRBJ2-1
ASSPGGLGGRHGYT,14,TRBV7-9,TRBJ1-2
ASSPDSNTGELF,12,TRBV7-3,TRBJ2-2
ASSLIQARSGANVLT,15,TRBV27,TRBJ2-6
ASSLGEGGTEAF,12,TRBV5-1,TRBJ1-1
SARRLAKGGRHEQY,14,TRBV20-1,TRBJ2-7
ASSRPPGQSMNTEAF,15,TRBV4-2,TRBJ1-1
ASSVPGSRGYT,11,TRBV9,TRBJ1-2
ASSKTRTSGWSNEQY,15,TRBV6-1,TRBJ2-5
ASSCGGKETQY,11,TRBV7-2,TRBJ2-5
ASSPGLAGGPVQY,13,TRBV7-2,TRBJ2-7